The text below deals with one TCR beta chain. The CDR3 runs to 17 residues. Trimming at V came to 5 bases and at J to 4 bases, leaving 13 bases not matched to a gene. The germline gives CDR1 SGHVS, CDR2 FQNEAQ. The data stem from a study of blood T cell repertoires in COVID-19. Sequencing used immunoSEQ multiplex PCR; TCRdb keeps in-frame clones, though not all of them. The sample contains roughly 300,000 clones, 89% of which appear only once. During active infection, Seattle patients enrolled and were then monitored through disease. The sequencing input was peripheral blood. This TCR derives from a woman aged 25 to 39 with COVID-19, enrolled during active disease. V and J are TRBV7-8 and TRBJ2-2; TRBD1 aligns across 7 bases. The CDR3 protein is CASSRVTGVVSTGELFF. The CDR3 region has the DNA TGTGCCAGCAGCCGAGTCACAGGGGTGGTGAGCACCGGGGAGCTGTTTTTT. The full variable domain, in which reference TRBV7-8 and TRBJ2-2 provide the parts outside the CDR3, is GAGVSQSPRYKVAKRGQDVALRCDPISGHVSLFWYQQALGQGPEFLTYFQNEAQLDKSGLPSDRFFAERPEGSVSTLKIQRTQQEDSAVYLCASSRVTGVVSTGELFFGEGSRLTVL.